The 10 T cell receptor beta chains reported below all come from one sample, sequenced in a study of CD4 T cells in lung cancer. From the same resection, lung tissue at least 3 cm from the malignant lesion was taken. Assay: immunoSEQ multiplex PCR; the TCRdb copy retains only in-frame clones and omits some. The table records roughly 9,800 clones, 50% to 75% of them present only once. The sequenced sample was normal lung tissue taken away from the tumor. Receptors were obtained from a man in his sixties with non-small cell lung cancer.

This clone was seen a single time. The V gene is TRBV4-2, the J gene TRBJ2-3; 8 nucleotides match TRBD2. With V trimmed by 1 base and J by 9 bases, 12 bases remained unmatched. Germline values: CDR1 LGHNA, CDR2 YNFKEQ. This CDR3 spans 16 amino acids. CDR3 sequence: CASSQVGSGERRTQYF. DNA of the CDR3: TGTGCCAGCAGCCAAGTCGGTAGCGGGGAGAGAAGAACGCAGTATTTT.

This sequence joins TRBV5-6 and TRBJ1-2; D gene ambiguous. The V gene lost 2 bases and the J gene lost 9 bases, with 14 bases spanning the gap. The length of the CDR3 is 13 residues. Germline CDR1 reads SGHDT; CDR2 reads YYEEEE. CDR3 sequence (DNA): TGTGCCAGCAGCTTAAGCGCTATCCGGCGCTACACCTTC. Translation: CASSLSAIRRYTF.

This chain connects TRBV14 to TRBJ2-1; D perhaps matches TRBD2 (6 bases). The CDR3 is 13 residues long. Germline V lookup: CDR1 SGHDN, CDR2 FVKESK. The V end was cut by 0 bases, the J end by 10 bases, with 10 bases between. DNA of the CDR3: TGTGCCAGCAGCCAAGACATGGCGGGAGAGCAGTTCTTC. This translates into CASSQDMAGEQFF.

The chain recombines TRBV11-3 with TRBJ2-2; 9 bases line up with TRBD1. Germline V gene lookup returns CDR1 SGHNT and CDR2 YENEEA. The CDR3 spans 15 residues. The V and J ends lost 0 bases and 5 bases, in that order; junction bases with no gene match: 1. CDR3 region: CASSLDGQGTGELFF. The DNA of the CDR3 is TGTGCCAGCAGCTTAGATGGACAGGGGACCGGGGAGCTGTTTTTT.

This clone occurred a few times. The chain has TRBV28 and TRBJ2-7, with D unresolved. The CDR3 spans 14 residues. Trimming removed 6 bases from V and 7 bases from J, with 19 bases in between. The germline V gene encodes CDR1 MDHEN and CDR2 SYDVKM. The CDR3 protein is CASSPDPHVGEQYV. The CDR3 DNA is TGTGCCAGCAGCCCCGACCCGCACGTGGGAGAGCAGTACGTC.

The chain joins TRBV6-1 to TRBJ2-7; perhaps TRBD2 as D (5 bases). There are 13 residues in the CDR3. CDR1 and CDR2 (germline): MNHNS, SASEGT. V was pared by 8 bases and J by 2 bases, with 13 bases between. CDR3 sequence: CASGLEVTYEQYF. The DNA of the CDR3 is TGTGCCAGCGGACTGGAGGTCACCTACGAGCAGTACTTC.

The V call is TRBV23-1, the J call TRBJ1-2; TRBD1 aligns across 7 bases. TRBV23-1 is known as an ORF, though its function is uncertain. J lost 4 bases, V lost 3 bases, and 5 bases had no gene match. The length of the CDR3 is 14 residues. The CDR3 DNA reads TGCGCCAGCAGTCACCCCGGGACAGTCTATGGCTACACCTTC. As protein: CASSHPGTVYGYTF.

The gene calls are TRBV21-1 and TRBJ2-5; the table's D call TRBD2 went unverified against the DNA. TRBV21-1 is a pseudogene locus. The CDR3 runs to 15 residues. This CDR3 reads CASSKAGAGNETQYF. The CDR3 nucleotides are TGTGCCAGCAGCAAGGCGGGAGCGGGAAATGAGACCCAGTACTTC.

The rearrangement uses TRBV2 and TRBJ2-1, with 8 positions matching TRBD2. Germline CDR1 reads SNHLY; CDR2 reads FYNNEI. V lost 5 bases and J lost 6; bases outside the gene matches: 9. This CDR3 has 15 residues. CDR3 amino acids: CASSTTSATTNEQFF. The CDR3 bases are TGTGCCAGCAGTACGACTAGCGCTACCACCAATGAGCAGTTCTTC.

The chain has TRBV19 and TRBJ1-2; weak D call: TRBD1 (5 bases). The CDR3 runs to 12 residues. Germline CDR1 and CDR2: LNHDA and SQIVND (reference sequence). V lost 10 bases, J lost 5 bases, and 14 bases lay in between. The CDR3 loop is CANNGGVYGYTF. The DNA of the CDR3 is TGTGCCAACAATGGAGGGGTTTATGGCTACACCTTC.